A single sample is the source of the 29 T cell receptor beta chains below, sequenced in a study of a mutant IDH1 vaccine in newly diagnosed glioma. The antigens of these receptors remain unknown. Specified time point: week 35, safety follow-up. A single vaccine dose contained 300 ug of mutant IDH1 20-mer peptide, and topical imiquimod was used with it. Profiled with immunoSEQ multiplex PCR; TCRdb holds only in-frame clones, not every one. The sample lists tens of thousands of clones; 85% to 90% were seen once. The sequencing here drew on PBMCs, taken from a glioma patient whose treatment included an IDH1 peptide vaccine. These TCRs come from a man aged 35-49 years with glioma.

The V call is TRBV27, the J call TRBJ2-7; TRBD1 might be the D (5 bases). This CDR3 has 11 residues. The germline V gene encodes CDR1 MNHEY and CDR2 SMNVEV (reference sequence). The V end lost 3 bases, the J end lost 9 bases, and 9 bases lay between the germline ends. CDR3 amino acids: CASSLGPSQYF. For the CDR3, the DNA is TGTGCCAGCAGTTTGGGGCCGTCGCAGTACTTC.

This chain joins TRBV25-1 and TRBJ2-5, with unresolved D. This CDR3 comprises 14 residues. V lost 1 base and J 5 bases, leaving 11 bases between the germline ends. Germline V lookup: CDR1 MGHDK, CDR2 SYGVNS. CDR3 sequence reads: CASSEWRASETQYF. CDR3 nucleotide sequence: TGTGCCAGCAGTGAATGGCGAGCGAGCGAGACCCAGTACTTC. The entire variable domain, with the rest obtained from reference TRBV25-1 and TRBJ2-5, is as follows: EADIYQTPRYLVIGTGKKITLECSQTMGHDKMYWYQQDPGMELHLIHYSYGVNSTEKGDLSSESTVSRIRTEHFPLTLESARPSHTSQYLCASSEWRASETQYFGPGTRLLVL.

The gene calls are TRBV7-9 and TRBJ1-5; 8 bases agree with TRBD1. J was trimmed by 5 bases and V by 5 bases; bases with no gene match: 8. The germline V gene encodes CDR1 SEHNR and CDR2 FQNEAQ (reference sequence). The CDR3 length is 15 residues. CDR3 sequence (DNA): TGTGCCAGCAGCACAGGACAGGGTGCTCATCAGCCCCAGCATTTT. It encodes CASSTGQGAHQPQHF.

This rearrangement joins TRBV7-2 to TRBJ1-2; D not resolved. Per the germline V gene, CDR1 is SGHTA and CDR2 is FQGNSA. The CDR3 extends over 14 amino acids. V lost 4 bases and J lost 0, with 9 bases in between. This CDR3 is CASSSLGTNYGYTF. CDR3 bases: TGTGCCAGCAGCTCGCTGGGAACTAACTATGGCTACACCTTC.

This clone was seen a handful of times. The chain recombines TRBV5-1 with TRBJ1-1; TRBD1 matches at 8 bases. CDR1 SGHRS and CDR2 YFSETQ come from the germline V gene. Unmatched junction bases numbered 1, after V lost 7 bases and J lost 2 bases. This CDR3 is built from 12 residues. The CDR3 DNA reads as TGCGCCAGCGGGACAGGCAACACTGAAGCTTTCTTT. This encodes CASGTGNTEAFF.

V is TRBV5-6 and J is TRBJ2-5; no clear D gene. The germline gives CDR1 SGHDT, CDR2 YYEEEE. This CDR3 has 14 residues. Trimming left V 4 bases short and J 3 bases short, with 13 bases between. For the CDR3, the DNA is TGTGCCAGCAGCCCTGCCTGGTCCAAAGAGACCCAGTACTTC. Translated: CASSPAWSKETQYF. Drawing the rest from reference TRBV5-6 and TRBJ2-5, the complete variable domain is DAGVTQSPTHLIKTRGQQVTLRCSPKSGHDTVSWYQQALGQGPQFIFQYYEEEERQRGNFPDRFSGHQFPNYSSELNVNALLLGDSALYLCASSPAWSKETQYFGPGTRLLVL.

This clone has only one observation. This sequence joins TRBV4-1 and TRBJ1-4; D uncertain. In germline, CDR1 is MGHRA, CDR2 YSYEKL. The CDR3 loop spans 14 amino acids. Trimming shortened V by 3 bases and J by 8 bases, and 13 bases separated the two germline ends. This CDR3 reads CASSHLELGEKLFF. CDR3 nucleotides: TGCGCCAGCAGCCACCTCGAGTTGGGGGAAAAACTGTTTTTT.

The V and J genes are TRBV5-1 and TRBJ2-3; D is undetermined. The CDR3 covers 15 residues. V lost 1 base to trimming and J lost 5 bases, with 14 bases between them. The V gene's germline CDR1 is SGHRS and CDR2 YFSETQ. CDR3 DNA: TGCGCCAGCAGCTTGAACGACCTCGTCGGAGATACGCAGTATTTT. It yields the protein CASSLNDLVGDTQYF.

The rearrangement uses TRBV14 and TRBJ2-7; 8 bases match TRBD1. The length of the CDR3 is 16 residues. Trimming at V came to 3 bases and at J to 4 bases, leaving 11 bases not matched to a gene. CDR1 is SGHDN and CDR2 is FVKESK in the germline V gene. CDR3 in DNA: TGTGCCAGCAGCCATCCCAGGGGGCGCCTCCTATACGAGCAGTACTTC. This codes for CASSHPRGRLLYEQYF.

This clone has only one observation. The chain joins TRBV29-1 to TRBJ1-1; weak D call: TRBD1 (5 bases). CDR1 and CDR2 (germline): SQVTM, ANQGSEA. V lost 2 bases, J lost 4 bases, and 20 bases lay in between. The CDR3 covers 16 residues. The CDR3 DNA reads TGCAGCGTTGAAAGGCGCGGGGCCCGTCGAACCACTGAAGCTTTCTTT. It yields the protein CSVERRGARRTTEAFF.

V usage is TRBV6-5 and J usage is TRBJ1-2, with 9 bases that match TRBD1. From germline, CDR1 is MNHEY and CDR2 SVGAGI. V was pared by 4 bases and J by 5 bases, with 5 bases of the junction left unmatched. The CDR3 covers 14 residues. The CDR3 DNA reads TGTGCCAGCAGTTCTGGCGACAGGGGGTATGGCTACACCTTC. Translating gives CASSSGDRGYGYTF.

The CDR3 nucleotides are TGTGCCAGCAGAGACACCCATGAGGGCCTGAACACTGAAGCTTTCTTT. Translating it yields CASRDTHEGLNTEAFF. V usage is TRBV9 and J usage is TRBJ1-1; the D is unclear. The germline V gene has CDR1 SGDLS and CDR2 YYNGEE. V dropped 5 bases and J dropped 0 bases, with 17 bases sitting between them. The CDR3 has 16 residues. Based on the CDR3 plus reference TRBV9 and TRBJ1-1, the full variable domain is DSGVTQTPKHLITATGQRVTLRCSPRSGDLSVYWYQQSLDQGLQFLIQYYNGEERAKGNILERFSAQQFPDLHSELNLSSLELGDSALYFCASRDTHEGLNTEAFFGQGTRLTVV.

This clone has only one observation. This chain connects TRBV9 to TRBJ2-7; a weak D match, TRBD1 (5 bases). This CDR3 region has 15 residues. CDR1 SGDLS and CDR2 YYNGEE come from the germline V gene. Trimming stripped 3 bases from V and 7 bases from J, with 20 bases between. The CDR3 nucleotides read TGTGCCAGCAGCGCAGCGACAGACTCCTTGAGTGAGCAGTACTTC. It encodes CASSAATDSLSEQYF.

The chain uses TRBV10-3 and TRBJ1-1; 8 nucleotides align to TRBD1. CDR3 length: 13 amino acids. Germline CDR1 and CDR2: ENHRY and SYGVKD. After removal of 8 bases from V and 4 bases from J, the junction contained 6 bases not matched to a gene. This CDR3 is CAIRGTGVTEAFF. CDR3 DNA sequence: TGTGCCATCCGAGGGACAGGAGTCACTGAAGCTTTCTTT.

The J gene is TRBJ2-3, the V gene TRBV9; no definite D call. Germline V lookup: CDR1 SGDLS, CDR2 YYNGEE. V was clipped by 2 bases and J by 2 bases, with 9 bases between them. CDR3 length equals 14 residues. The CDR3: CASSVGATTDTQYF. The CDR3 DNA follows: TGTGCCAGCAGCGTGGGCGCCACCACAGATACGCAGTATTTT.

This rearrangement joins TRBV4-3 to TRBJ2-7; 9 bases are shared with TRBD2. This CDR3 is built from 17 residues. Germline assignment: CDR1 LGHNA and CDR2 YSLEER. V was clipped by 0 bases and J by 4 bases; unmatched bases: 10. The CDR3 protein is CASSQDRAGGGKYEQYF. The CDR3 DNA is TGCGCCAGCAGCCAAGATCGGGCGGGAGGGGGAAAATACGAGCAGTACTTC.

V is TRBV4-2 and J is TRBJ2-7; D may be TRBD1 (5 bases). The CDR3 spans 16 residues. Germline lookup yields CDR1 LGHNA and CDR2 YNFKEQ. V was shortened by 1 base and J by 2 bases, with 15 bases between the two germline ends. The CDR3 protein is CASSQVSRVSTYEQYF. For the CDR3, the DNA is TGTGCCAGCAGCCAAGTTTCCAGGGTCAGTACCTACGAGCAGTACTTC.

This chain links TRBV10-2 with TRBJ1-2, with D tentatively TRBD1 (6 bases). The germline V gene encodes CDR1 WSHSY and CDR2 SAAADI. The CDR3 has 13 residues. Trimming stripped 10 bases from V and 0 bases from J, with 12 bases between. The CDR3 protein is CATGAGANYGYTF. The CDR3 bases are TGCGCCACCGGGGCAGGGGCTAACTATGGCTACACCTTC.

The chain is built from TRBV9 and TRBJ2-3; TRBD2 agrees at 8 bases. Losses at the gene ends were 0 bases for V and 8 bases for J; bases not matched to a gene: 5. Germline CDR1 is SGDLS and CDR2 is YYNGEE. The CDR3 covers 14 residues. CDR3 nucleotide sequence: TGTGCCAGCAGCGTAGGGGGGACTAGTTCTACGCAGTATTTT. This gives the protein CASSVGGTSSTQYF.

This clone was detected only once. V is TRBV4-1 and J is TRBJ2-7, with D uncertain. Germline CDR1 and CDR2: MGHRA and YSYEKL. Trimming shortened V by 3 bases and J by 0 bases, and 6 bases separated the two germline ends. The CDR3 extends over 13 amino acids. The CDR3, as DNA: TGCGCCAGCAGCCAGAAGAGCTCCTACGAGCAGTACTTC. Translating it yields CASSQKSSYEQYF.

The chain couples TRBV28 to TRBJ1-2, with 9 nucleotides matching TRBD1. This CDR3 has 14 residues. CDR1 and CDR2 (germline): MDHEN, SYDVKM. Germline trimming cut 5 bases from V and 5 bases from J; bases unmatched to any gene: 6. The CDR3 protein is CASSGQGQGYGYTF. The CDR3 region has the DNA TGTGCCAGCAGTGGCCAGGGACAGGGTTATGGCTACACCTTC.

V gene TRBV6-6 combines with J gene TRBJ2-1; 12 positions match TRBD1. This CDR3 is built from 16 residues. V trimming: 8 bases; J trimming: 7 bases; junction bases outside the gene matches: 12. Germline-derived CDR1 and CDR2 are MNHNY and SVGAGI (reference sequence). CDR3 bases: TGTGCCAGCCGGAAAACCGGGACAGGGGGCGGGAATGAGCAGTTCTTC. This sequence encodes CASRKTGTGGGNEQFF.

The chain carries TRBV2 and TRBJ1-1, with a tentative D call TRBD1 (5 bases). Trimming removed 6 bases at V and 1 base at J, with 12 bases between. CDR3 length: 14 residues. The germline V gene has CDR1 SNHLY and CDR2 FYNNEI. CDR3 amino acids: CASSPERGNTEAFF. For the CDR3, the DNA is TGTGCCAGCAGCCCGGAGAGGGGGAACACTGAAGCTTTCTTT.

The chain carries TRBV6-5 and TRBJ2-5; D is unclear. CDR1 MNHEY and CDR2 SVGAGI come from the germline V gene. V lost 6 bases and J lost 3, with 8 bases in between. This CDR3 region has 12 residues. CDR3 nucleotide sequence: TGTGCCAGCAGCCCCCCTGAAGAGACCCAGTACTTC. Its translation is CASSPPEETQYF.

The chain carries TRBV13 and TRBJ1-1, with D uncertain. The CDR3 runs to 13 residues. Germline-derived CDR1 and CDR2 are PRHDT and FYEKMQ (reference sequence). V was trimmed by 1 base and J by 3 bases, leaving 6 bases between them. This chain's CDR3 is CASSLAWDTEAFF. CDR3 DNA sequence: TGTGCCAGCAGCTTAGCTTGGGACACTGAAGCTTTCTTT.

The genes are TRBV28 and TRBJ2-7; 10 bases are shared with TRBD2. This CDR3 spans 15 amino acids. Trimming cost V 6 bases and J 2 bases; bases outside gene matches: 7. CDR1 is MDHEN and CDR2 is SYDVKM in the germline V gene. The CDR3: CASSLGTSEPYEQYF. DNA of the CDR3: TGTGCCAGCAGCCTTGGGACTAGCGAACCCTACGAGCAGTACTTC. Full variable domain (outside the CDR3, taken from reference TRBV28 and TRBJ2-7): DVKVTQSSRYLVKRTGEKVFLECVQDMDHENMFWYRQDPGLGLRLIYFSYDVKMKEKGDIPEGYSVSREKKERFSLILESASTNQTSMYLCASSLGTSEPYEQYFGPGTRLTVT.

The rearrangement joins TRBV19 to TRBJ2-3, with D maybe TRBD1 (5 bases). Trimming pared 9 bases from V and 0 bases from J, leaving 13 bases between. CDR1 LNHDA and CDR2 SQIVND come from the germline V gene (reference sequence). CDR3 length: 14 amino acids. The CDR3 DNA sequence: TGTGCCAGCCGGGCACAGGTAAGCACAGATACGCAGTATTTT. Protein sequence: CASRAQVSTDTQYF.

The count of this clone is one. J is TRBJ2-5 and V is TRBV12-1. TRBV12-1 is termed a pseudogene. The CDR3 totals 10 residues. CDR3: CASNQETQYF. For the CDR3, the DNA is TGTGCCAGCAACCAAGAGACCCAGTACTTC.

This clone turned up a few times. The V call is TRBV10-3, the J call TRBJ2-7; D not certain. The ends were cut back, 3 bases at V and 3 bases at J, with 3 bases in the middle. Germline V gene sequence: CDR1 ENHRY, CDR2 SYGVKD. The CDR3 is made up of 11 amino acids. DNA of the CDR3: TGTGCCATCAGTGAATACTACGAGCAGTACTTC. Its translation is CAISEYYEQYF.